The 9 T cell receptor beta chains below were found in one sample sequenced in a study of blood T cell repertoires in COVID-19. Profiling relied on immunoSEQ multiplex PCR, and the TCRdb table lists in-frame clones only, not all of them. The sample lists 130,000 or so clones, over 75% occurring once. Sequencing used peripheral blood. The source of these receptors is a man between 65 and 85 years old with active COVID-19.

This chain's CDR3 is CATRDRTHNNEQFF. Here the CDR3 DNA reads TGTGCCACCCGAGACAGGACCCACAACAATGAGCAGTTCTTC. The chain employs TRBV24-1 and TRBJ2-1; tentative D call: TRBD1 (6 bases). The CDR3 consists of 14 residues. Germline CDR1 and CDR2: KGHDR and SFDVKD. V lost 9 bases and J lost 5, with 16 bases in between.

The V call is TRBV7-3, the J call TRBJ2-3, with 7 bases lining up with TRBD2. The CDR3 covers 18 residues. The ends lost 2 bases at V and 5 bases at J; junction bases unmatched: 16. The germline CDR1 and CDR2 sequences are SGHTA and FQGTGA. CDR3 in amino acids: CASSLDPGGGPIGDTQYF. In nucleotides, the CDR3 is TGTGCCAGCAGCTTAGATCCCGGGGGAGGGCCTATTGGAGATACGCAGTATTTT. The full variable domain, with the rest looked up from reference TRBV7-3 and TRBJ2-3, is GAGVSQTPSNKVTEKGKYVELRCDPISGHTALYWYRQSLGQGPEFLIYFQGTGAADDSGLPNDRFFAVRPEGSVSTLKIQRTERGDSAVYLCASSLDPGGGPIGDTQYFGPGTRLTVL.

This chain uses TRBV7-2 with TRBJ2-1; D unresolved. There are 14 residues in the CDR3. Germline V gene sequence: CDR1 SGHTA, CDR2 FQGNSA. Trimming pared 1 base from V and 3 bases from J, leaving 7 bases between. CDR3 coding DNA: TGTGCCAGCAGCTTAGTCGCTAACTACAATGAGCAGTTCTTC. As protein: CASSLVANYNEQFF.

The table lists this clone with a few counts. CDR3 nucleotide sequence: TGTGCCAGCAGTCAGGGACTAGCTGGCTACACCTTC. Residues: CASSQGLAGYTF. The chain joins TRBV2 to TRBJ1-2; D is perhaps TRBD1 (5 bases). The germline gives CDR1 SNHLY, CDR2 FYNNEI. The CDR3 covers 12 residues. With 5 bases removed from V and 7 bases from J, the gap between germline ends came to 11 bases.

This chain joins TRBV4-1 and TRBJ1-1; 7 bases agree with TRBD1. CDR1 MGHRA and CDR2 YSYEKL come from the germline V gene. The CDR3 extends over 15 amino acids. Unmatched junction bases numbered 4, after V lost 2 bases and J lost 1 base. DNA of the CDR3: TGCGCCAGCAGCCAACGGGGACAGCCGAACACTGAAGCTTTCTTT. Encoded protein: CASSQRGQPNTEAFF.

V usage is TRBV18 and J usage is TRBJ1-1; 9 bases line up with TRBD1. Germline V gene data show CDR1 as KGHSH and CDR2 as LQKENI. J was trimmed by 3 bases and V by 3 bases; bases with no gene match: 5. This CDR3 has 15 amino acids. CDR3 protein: CASSPGTGTDTEAFF. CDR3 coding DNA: TGTGCCAGCTCACCCGGGACAGGGACAGACACTGAAGCTTTCTTT. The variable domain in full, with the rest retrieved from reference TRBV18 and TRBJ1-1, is NAGVMQNPRHLVRRRGQEARLRCSPMKGHSHVYWYRQLPEEGLKFMVYLQKENIIDESGMPKERFSAEFPKEGPSILRIQQVVRGDSAAYFCASSPGTGTDTEAFFGQGTRLTVV.

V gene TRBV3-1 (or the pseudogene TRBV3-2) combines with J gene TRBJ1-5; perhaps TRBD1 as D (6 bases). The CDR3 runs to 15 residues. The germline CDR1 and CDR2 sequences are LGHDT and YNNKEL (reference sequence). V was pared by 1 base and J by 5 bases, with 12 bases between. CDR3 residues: CASSQGGRRDQPQHF. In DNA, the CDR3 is TGTGCCAGCAGCCAAGGGGGGCGGCGAGATCAGCCCCAGCATTTT.

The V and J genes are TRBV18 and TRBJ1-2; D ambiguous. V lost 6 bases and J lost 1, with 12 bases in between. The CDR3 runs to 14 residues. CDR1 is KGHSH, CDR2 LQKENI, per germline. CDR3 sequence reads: CASSGGGINYGYTF. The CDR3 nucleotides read TGTGCCAGCTCGGGCGGCGGGATTAACTATGGCTACACCTTC.

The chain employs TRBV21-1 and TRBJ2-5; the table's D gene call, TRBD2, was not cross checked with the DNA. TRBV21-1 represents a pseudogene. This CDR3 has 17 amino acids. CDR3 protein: CASSPPGGQGHQETQYF. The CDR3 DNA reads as TGTGCCAGCAGCCCCCCCGGGGGGCAGGGACACCAAGAGACCCAGTACTTC.